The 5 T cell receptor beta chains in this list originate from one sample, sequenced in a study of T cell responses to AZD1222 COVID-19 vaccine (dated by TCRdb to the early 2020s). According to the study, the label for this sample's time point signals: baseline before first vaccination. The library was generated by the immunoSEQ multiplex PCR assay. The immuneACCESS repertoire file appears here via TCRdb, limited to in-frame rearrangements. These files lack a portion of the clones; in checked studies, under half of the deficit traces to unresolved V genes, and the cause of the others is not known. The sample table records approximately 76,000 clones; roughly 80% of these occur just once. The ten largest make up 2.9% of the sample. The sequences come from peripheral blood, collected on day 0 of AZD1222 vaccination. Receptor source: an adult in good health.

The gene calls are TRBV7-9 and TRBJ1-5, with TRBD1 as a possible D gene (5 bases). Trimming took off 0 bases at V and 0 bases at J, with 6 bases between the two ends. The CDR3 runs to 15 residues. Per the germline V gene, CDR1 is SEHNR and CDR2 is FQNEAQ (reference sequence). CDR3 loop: CASSLADSSNQPQHF. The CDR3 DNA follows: TGTGCCAGCAGCTTAGCCGACAGTAGCAATCAGCCCCAGCATTTT.

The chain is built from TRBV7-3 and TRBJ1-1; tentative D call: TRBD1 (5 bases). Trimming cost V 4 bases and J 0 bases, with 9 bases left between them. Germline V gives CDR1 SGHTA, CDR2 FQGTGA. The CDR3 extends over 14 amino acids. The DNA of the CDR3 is TGTGCCAGCAGCTCAGGGATCATGAACACTGAAGCTTTCTTT. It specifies CASSSGIMNTEAFF.

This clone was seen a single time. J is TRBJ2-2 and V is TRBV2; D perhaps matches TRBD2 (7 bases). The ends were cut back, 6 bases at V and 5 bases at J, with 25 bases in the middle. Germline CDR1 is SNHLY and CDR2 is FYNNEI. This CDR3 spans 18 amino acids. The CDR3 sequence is CASRGQHIAGSGTGELFF. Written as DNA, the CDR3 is TGTGCCAGCAGAGGACAGCACATAGCGGGCTCGGGAACCGGGGAGCTGTTTTTT.

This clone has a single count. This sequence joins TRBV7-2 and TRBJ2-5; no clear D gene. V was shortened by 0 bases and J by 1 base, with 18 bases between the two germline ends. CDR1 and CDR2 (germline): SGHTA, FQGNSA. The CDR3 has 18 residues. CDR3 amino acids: CASSLAPRRISRQETQYF. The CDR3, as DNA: TGTGCCAGCAGCTTAGCTCCCAGACGAATAAGTCGCCAAGAGACCCAGTACTTC. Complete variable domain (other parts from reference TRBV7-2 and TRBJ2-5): GAGVSQSPSNKVTEKGKDVELRCDPISGHTALYWYRQSLGQGLEFLIYFQGNSAPDKSGLPSDRFSAERTGGSVSTLTIQRTQQEDSAVYLCASSLAPRRISRQETQYFGPGTRLLVL.

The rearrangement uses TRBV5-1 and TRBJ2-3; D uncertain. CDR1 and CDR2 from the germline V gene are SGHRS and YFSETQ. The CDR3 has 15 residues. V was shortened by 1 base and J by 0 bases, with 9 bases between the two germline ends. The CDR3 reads CASSLRRPSTDTQYF. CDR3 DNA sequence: TGCGCCAGCAGCTTGCGGCGGCCTAGCACAGATACGCAGTATTTT.